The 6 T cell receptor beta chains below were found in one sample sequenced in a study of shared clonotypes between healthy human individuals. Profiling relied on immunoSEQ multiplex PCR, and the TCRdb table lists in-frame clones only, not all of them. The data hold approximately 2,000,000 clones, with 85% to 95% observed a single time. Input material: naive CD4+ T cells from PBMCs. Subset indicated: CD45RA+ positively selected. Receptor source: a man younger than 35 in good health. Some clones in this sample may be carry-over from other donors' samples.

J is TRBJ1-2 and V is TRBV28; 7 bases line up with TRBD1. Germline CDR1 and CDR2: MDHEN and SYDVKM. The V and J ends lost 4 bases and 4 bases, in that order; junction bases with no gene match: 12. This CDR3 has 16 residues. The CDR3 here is CASSSHRDSGLYGYTF. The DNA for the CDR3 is TGTGCCAGCAGTTCTCACCGGGACAGCGGACTCTATGGCTACACCTTC.

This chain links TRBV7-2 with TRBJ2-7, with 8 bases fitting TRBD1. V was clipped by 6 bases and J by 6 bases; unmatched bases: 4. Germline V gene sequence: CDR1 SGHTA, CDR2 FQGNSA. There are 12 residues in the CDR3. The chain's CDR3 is CASSPTGVEQYF. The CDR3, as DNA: TGTGCCAGCAGTCCGACAGGGGTCGAGCAGTACTTC.

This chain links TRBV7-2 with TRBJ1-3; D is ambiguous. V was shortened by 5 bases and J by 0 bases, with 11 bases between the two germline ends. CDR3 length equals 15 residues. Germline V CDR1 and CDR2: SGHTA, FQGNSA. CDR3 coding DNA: TGTGCCAGCAGCCCTTCCCGCGCCTCTGGAAACACCATATATTTT. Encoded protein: CASSPSRASGNTIYF.

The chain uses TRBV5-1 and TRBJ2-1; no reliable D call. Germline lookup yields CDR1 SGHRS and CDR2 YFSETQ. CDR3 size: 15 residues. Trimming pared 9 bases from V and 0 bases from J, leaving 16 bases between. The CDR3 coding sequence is TGCGCCACCAGGCTCGAGAGGAGCTCCTACAATGAGCAGTTCTTC. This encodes CATRLERSSYNEQFF.

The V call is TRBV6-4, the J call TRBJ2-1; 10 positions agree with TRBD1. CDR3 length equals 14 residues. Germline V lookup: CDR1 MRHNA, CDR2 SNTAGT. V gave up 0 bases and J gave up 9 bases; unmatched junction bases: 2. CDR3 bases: TGTGCCAGCAGTGACTCGACAGGGGGCATTGAGCAGTTCTTC. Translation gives CASSDSTGGIEQFF.

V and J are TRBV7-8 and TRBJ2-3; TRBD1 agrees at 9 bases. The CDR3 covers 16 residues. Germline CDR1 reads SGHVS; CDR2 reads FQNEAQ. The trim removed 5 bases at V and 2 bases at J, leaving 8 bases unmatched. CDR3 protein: CASSVRGTGITDTQYF. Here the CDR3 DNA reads TGTGCCAGCAGCGTGAGAGGGACAGGGATCACAGATACGCAGTATTTT.